These 18 T cell receptor beta chains were all obtained from the same sample, sequenced in a study of T cell repertoires in cytomegalovirus infection (dated by TCRdb to 2018 to 2020). Sequencing relied on an Illumina HiSeq 1500. TCRdb handled the public reads itself, with Q25 trimming in fastp and clone calling in MiXCR, and kept productive beta chains. Rows with one shared CDR3 protein collapse into an entry with the most common genes and DNA. This sample holds some 900,000 distinct CDR3 sequences; roughly 33% were observed only once. The ten largest clones represent around 12% of the sample. In the paper's terms, the treatment or condition label means: in vitro stimulation with specific CMV peptide epitopes to enrich CMV-specific T cells. Antigens of these TCRs are unknown. The sequences come from cultured CD8+ T cells from PBMCs, collected from culture after CMV antigen stimulation. The receptors here all came from a human donor in good health (CMV status not recorded). Some clones in this sample may be carry-over from other donors' samples.

Regarding this clonotype: A read error may be the cause here, since a much bigger clone is one base away. The chain couples TRBV7-9 to TRBJ2-2; D is unresolved. From germline, CDR1 is SEHNR and CDR2 FQNEAQ (reference sequence). The CDR3 is 14 amino acids. Trimming stripped 7 bases from V and 5 bases from J, with 14 bases between. For the CDR3, the DNA is TGTGCCAGCACATTGACGGACCAAACCGGGGAGCTGTTTTTT. Translated: CASTLTDQTGELFF. The full variable domain, completed using reference TRBV7-9 and TRBJ2-2, is DTGVSQNPRHKITKRGQNVTFRCDPISEHNRLYWYRQTLGQGPEFLTYFQNEAQLEKSRLLSDRFSAERPKGSFSTLEIQRTEQGDSAMYLCASTLTDQTGELFFGEGSRLTVL.

The chain carries TRBV27 and TRBJ2-2; a possible D gene is TRBD2 (5 bases). This CDR3 has 14 residues. V lost 5 bases to trimming and J lost 6 bases, with 13 bases between them. CDR1 is MNHEY, CDR2 SMNVEV, per germline (reference sequence). The CDR3 sequence is CASSGSRSSGELFF. The CDR3 coding sequence is TGTGCCAGCAGTGGGAGCAGGTCGTCCGGGGAGCTGTTTTTT.

This clonotype was observed a single time. The chain carries TRBV15 and TRBJ2-1; 7 bases line up with TRBD1. CDR1 is LNHNV, CDR2 YYDKDF, per germline (reference sequence). V shed 4 bases and J 8 bases; nucleotides not matched to a gene: 5. The CDR3 contains 13 residues. DNA of the CDR3: TGTGCCACCAGCACTGTAGGGGGCGATGAGCAGTTCTTC. The encoded protein is CATSTVGGDEQFF. Together with reference TRBV15 and TRBJ2-1, the CDR3 gives the full variable domain: DAMVIQNPRYQVTQFGKPVTLSCSQTLNHNVMYWYQQKSSQAPKLLFHYYDKDFNNEADTPDNFQSRRPNTSFCFLDIRSPGLGDTAMYLCATSTVGGDEQFFGPGTRLTVL.

This clonotype was seen at least ten times. V usage is TRBV7-2 and J usage is TRBJ1-1, with 8 nucleotides matching TRBD1. Germline V gene data show CDR1 as SGHTA and CDR2 as FQGNSA. With 0 bases clipped from V and 4 bases from J, the junction kept 7 bases outside the gene matches. This CDR3 has 16 amino acids. CDR3 DNA sequence: TGTGCCAGCAGCTTAGCGGAGACAGGGGAGGGCACTGAAGCTTTCTTT. It is translated as CASSLAETGEGTEAFF.

This chain links TRBV6-1 with TRBJ1-2; TRBD1 matches at 7 bases. The CDR3 has 15 residues. The V and J ends lost 1 base and 2 bases, in that order; junction bases with no gene match: 4. In germline, CDR1 is MNHNS, CDR2 SASEGT. CDR3 protein: CASSEEVRGNYGYTF. In DNA form, the CDR3 reads TGTGCCAGCAGTGAAGAAGTCAGGGGGAACTATGGCTACACCTTC.

This chain uses TRBV6-6 with TRBJ1-1, with a tentative D call TRBD1 (5 bases). This CDR3 is built from 11 residues. CDR1 MNHNY and CDR2 SVGAGI come from the germline V gene (reference sequence). V was cut by 0 bases and J by 13 bases, with 9 bases left in between. DNA of the CDR3: TGTGCCAGCAGTTACTCGGGGGAGGGTTTCTTT. Translated, it gives CASSYSGEGFF.

A few counts support this clonotype. V is TRBV27 and J is TRBJ1-2; 8 bases fit TRBD1. The CDR3 sequence is 17 residues long. Germline loops: CDR1 MNHEY, CDR2 SMNVEV (reference sequence). The ends lost 1 base at V and 3 bases at J; junction bases unmatched: 10. The CDR3 DNA reads as TGTGCCAGCAGTTTATACGGGAGGACAGGGTATCACTATGGCTACACCTTC. Protein sequence: CASSLYGRTGYHYGYTF.

In this sample, this clonotype turned up many times. The chain recombines TRBV12-3 or TRBV12-4 with TRBJ1-6; D remains unclear. The CDR3 has 13 amino acids. The V and J ends lost 2 bases and 7 bases respectively, with 6 bases between them. CDR3 DNA: TGTGCCAGCAGTTTAACTCTCAATTCACCCCTCCACTTT. The encoded protein is CASSLTLNSPLHF.

The genes are TRBV25-1 and TRBJ2-5; TRBD2 matches at 7 bases. The CDR3 extends over 11 amino acids. Germline CDR1 is MGHDK and CDR2 is SYGVNS. Losses at the gene ends were 8 bases for V and 7 bases for J; bases not matched to a gene: 4. Here the CDR3 DNA reads TGTGCCAGCGGACCGGGGGGGACCCAGTACTTC. Encoded protein: CASGPGGTQYF.

The rearrangement joins TRBV13 to TRBJ2-1, with D maybe TRBD1 (7 bases). This CDR3 is built from 15 residues. V dropped 5 bases and J dropped 6 bases, with 17 bases sitting between them. Germline assignment: CDR1 PRHDT and CDR2 FYEKMQ (reference sequence). CDR3 coding DNA: TGTGCCAGCAGCCTATGGAGGGCAGGGGGCAATGAGCAGTTCTTC. It translates to CASSLWRAGGNEQFF.

The V gene is TRBV5-6, the J gene TRBJ1-1, with 8 bases lining up with TRBD1. Germline V gene sequence: CDR1 SGHDT, CDR2 YYEEEE. V dropped 2 bases and J dropped 8; count of bases not matched to a gene: 8. The length of the CDR3 is 14 residues. Here the CDR3 reads CASSLIGQGKEAFF. Here the CDR3 DNA reads TGTGCCAGCAGCTTAATCGGACAGGGTAAAGAAGCTTTCTTT.

This clonotype has just a few counts. The rearrangement uses TRBV4-1 and TRBJ1-1, with 7 positions matching TRBD1. V shed 3 bases and J 1 base; nucleotides not matched to a gene: 8. Germline V gene lookup returns CDR1 MGHRA and CDR2 YSYEKL. This CDR3 has 16 amino acids. CDR3 in amino acids: CASSQKEGTANTEAFF. As DNA, the CDR3 is TGCGCCAGCAGCCAGAAGGAAGGGACAGCGAACACTGAAGCTTTCTTT.

The V call is TRBV7-2, the J call TRBJ2-7; TRBD2 agrees at 13 bases. V trimming: 1 base; J trimming: 5 bases; junction bases outside the gene matches: 5. In germline, CDR1 is SGHTA, CDR2 FQGNSA. The CDR3 spans 16 residues. The CDR3 region is CASSLVLAGGKDEQYF. CDR3 in DNA: TGTGCCAGCAGCTTAGTACTAGCGGGGGGGAAAGACGAGCAGTACTTC.

The chain employs TRBV7-9 and TRBJ2-4, with D perhaps TRBD1 (6 bases). The CDR3 has 13 residues. V was pared by 7 bases and J by 9 bases, with 16 bases between. Germline CDR1 is SEHNR and CDR2 is FQNEAQ (reference sequence). CDR3 DNA: TGTGCCAGCATCGAGATGGACAGTACCATTCAGTACTTC. It codes for CASIEMDSTIQYF.

The chain's CDR3 is CASSYLSGTSGEETQYF. CDR3 sequence (DNA): TGTGCCAGCAGTTATCTTTCCGGGACTAGCGGTGAAGAGACCCAGTACTTC. The chain links TRBV6-2 or TRBV6-3 to TRBJ2-5, with TRBD2 identical over 11 bases. Germline V gene lookup returns CDR1 MNHEY and CDR2 SVGEGT. This CDR3 has 17 residues. Trimming cost V 3 bases and J 3 bases; bases outside gene matches: 9.

V is TRBV7-6 and J is TRBJ2-7; TRBD2 matches 10 bases. V dropped 5 bases and J dropped 0; count of bases not matched to a gene: 10. The germline V gene encodes CDR1 SGHVS and CDR2 FNYEAQ. The CDR3 has 17 residues. CDR3 coding DNA: TGTGCCAGCAGCCCTCGGGTAGCGGGGGGATCCTCCTACGAGCAGTACTTC. Its protein product is CASSPRVAGGSSYEQYF. The entire variable domain, with the rest obtained from reference TRBV7-6 and TRBJ2-7, is as follows: GAGVSQSPRYKVTKRGQDVALRCDPISGHVSLYWYRQALGQGPEFLTYFNYEAQQDKSGLPNDRFSAERPEGSISTLTIQRTEQRDSAMYRCASSPRVAGGSSYEQYFGPGTRLTVT.

As regards this clonotype: A read error may be the cause here, since a much bigger clone is one base away. For the CDR3, the DNA is TGTGCCAGCAGGTACCGACTGGGACACTCCTACAATGAGCAGTTCTTC. Translating gives CASRYRLGHSYNEQFF. The chain has TRBV2 and TRBJ2-1, with a possible D match to TRBD1 (6 bases). Trimming left V 6 bases short and J 0 bases short, with 15 bases between. The CDR3 consists of 16 residues. Germline V gives CDR1 SNHLY, CDR2 FYNNEI. Full variable domain (outside the CDR3, taken from reference TRBV2 and TRBJ2-1): EPEVTQTPSHQVTQMGQEVILRCVPISNHLYFYWYRQILGQKVEFLVSFYNNEISEKSEIFDDQFSVERPDGSNFTLKIRSTKLEDSAMYFCASRYRLGHSYNEQFFGPGTRLTVL.

This chain joins TRBV12-3 or TRBV12-4 and TRBJ1-1, with no clear D. V shed 6 bases and J shed 3 bases, with 11 bases lying between them. This CDR3 contains 13 residues. In nucleotides, the CDR3 is TGTGCCAGCAGGCCCGCCGAGGACACTGAAGCTTTCTTT. Its translation is CASRPAEDTEAFF.